These T cell receptor beta chains were read from a single sample in a study of T cell responses to AZD1222 COVID-19 vaccine. Repertoires were generated with immunoSEQ multiplex PCR, while TCRdb's copy carries only in-frame clones and drops some. The sample includes around 84,000 clones, 92% seen only once; the top ten take roughly 7%. The source material was peripheral blood, sampled on day 0 of MenACWY control vaccination. These receptors all come from an adult in good health. Both conserved end residues are part of each CDR3. A D gene is named only where the DNA matches it firmly. Rows give clone size only sometimes, using once, few, many, or a class for an expanded clone.

abundance,v_gene,j_gene,d_gene,CDR3nt,CDR3aa
-,TRBV4-1,TRBJ2-7,TRBD1,TGCGCCAGCAGCCAAGATCCCGCGACAGGGGAATCCTACGAGCAGTACTTC,CASSQDPATGESYEQYF
-,TRBV18,TRBJ1-4,-,TGTGCCAGCTCACCCGCCGCCGTAACTAATGAAAAACTGTTTTTT,CASSPAAVTNEKLFF
-,TRBV2,TRBJ2-7,TRBD2,TGTGCCAGCAGCTTGGGACTAGCGGCGACCTACGAGCAGTACTTC,CASSLGLAATYEQYF
once,TRBV5-6,TRBJ2-5,-,TGTGCCAGCAGCTTGATCGGGGGTCAAGAGACCCAGTACTTC,CASSLIGGQETQYF
-,TRBV19,TRBJ1-3,TRBD1,TGTGCCAGTACACGGCAGGGGGCTTCTGGAAACACCATATATTTT,CASTRQGASGNTIYF
-,TRBV5-8,TRBJ1-6,-,TGTGCCAGCAGATTGGAGGGATTCACCTATAATTCACCCCTCCACTTT,CASRLEGFTYNSPLHF
few,TRBV27,TRBJ1-5,-,TGTGCCAGCAGTTTTAAGGGGAGTCAGCCCCAGCATTTT,CASSFKGSQPQHF
-,TRBV28,TRBJ1-2,-,TGTGCCAGCAGTTTGGGACTGACAGACTATGGCTACACCTTC,CASSLGLTDYGYTF
-,TRBV27,TRBJ2-2,-,TGTGCCAGCAGTAGAACCGGGACGAACACCGGGGAGCTGTTTTTT,CASSRTGTNTGELFF
-,TRBV5-4,TRBJ2-1,TRBD2,TGTGCCAGCAGCCCACGACTAGCGGGGGGGCCGAAGGATGAGCAGTTCTTC,CASSPRLAGGPKDEQFF
-,TRBV14,TRBJ1-6,-,TGTGCCAGCAGCCACCGTCGCCGGACGGACAATTCACCCCTCCACTTT,CASSHRRRTDNSPLHF
-,TRBV30,TRBJ2-5,TRBD2,TGTGCCTGGAGTGGCGGGACTAGCGGGGGAGAGACCCAGTACTTC,CAWSGGTSGGETQYF
-,TRBV6-5,TRBJ1-2,TRBD1,TGTGCCAGCAGTTACAGGAGGACAGGAGGTTCATATGGCTACACCTTC,CASSYRRTGGSYGYTF
-,TRBV28,TRBJ2-1,-,TGTGCCATCCTTGGGCTAGGGAATGAGCAGTTCTTC,CAILGLGNEQFF
-,TRBV6-5,TRBJ1-1,-,TGTGCCAGCAGTTACTCGAACCCGGCGGACACTGAAGCTTTCTTT,CASSYSNPADTEAFF
once,TRBV3-1/TRBV3-2,TRBJ1-4,TRBD1,TGTGCCAGCAGCCAAGCCGGGACAGGGGGAGGGGGCGAAAAACTGTTTTTT,CASSQAGTGGGGEKLFF
-,TRBV28,TRBJ2-1,-,TGTGCCAGCAGTTTTTACAGGCTTAAGAATGAGCAGTTCTTC,CASSFYRLKNEQFF
-,TRBV19,TRBJ1-1,-,TGTGCCAGTAGAACCCGGGACGTCTTTTCTGAAGCTTTCTTT,CASRTRDVFSEAFF
once,TRBV6-2/TRBV6-3,TRBJ2-1,TRBD2,TGTGCCAGCAGTTCGATCCTCACTAGCGGGAGTGGTTGGAATGAGCAGTTCTTC,CASSSILTSGSGWNEQFF
-,TRBV6-2/TRBV6-3,TRBJ2-3,-,TGTGCCAGCAGTTACTCTGAAATCCCAGATACGCAGTATTTT,CASSYSEIPDTQYF
-,TRBV29-1,TRBJ2-1,-,TGCAGCGTTGCCGAGGGGGGGGACAGCTACAATGAGCAGTTCTTC,CSVAEGGDSYNEQFF
-,TRBV19,TRBJ2-7,TRBD2,TGTGCCAGTAGAGCGTGGACTAGCGGGGGTAGCTCCTACGAGCAGTACTTC,CASRAWTSGGSSYEQYF
once,TRBV20-1,TRBJ2-1,-,TGCAGTGCAAAAACGGGAGTGTTTCGGTTCTTC,CSAKTGVFRFF
-,TRBV12-3/TRBV12-4,TRBJ1-3,-,TGTGCCAGCACCCGGGACGGCGGAAACACCATATATTTT,CASTRDGGNTIYF
-,TRBV5-1,TRBJ2-2,TRBD1,TGCGCCAGCAGCCTACAGGGGGCGGACACCGGGGAGCTGTTTTTT,CASSLQGADTGELFF
-,TRBV5-1,TRBJ2-6,-,TGCGCCAGCAGCCCCGAGAGGGCTGGGGCCAACGTCCTGACTTTC,CASSPERAGANVLTF
-,TRBV6-5,TRBJ2-1,TRBD2,TGTGCCAGCAGTTACGAGCTTAGCGGGAGCGCGAATGAGCAGTTCTTC,CASSYELSGSANEQFF
-,TRBV9,TRBJ2-1,-,TGTGCCAGCAGCGTAGATCAGTGGGAAGGGGATGAGCAGTTCTTC,CASSVDQWEGDEQFF
once,TRBV5-6,TRBJ1-1,-,TGTGCCAGCAGCTACGGGCCGAACACTGAAGCTTTCTTT,CASSYGPNTEAFF
once,TRBV7-2,TRBJ1-6,-,TGTGCCAGCAGCTTCCGGGAAAACCATTCACCCCTCCACTTT,CASSFRENHSPLHF
-,TRBV18,TRBJ2-5,-,TGTGCCAGCTCTGCGTACCAAGAGACCCAGTACTTC,CASSAYQETQYF
-,TRBV9,TRBJ2-5,-,TGTGCCAGCAGCGTAACCCATCCCCAACTCATCGAGACCCAGTACTTC,CASSVTHPQLIETQYF
-,TRBV18,TRBJ1-1,-,TGTGCCAGCTCACCGGACACTGAAGCTTTCTTT,CASSPDTEAFF
-,TRBV7-6,TRBJ2-3,TRBD2,TGTGCCAGCAGCTCTGGACTAGCTGGTAGCACAGATACGCAGTATTTT,CASSSGLAGSTDTQYF
-,TRBV7-5,TRBJ1-1,-,TGTGTCAGAAGCGGGAGGACTGAAGCTTTCTTT,CVRSGRTEAFF
few,TRBV7-2,TRBJ1-1,-,TGTGCCAGCAGCTTAGGGGGGAACTCTGAAGCTTTCTTT,CASSLGGNSEAFF
-,TRBV10-1,TRBJ2-2,TRBD2,TGCGCCAGCAGTGATGGTGCAGCGGGAGACACCGGGGAGCTGTTTTTT,CASSDGAAGDTGELFF
-,TRBV7-8,TRBJ2-1,TRBD2,TGTGCCAGCAGCTTAGGAGCGGCGGGGGTGGTGGGTGAGCAGTTCTTC,CASSLGAAGVVGEQFF
once,TRBV6-2/TRBV6-3,TRBJ2-1,TRBD2,TGTGCCAGCAGTCCCCGGACTAGCGGAGTAAACCAGTTCTTC,CASSPRTSGVNQFF
-,TRBV2,TRBJ1-4,-,TGTGCCAGCAGACCAGGGTTTGGCTATGAAAAACTGTTTTTT,CASRPGFGYEKLFF
once,TRBV9,TRBJ2-7,-,TGTGCCAGCAGCGTAGGCCATACCTACGAGCAGTACTTC,CASSVGHTYEQYF
once,TRBV18,TRBJ2-7,TRBD1,TGTGCCAGCTCAACCACTTGGGGACAGTACGAGCAGTACTTC,CASSTTWGQYEQYF
-,TRBV29-1,TRBJ1-2,-,TGCAGACTTACAGGGCTCCGGGGCTACACCTTC,CRLTGLRGYTF
once,TRBV10-3,TRBJ2-2,-,TGTGCCATCACTGAGAACACCGGGGAGCTGTTTTTT,CAITENTGELFF
-,TRBV3-1/TRBV3-2,TRBJ2-2,-,TGTGCCAGCAGCCACAGGGGTTCGGGGACCGGGGAGCTGTTTTTT,CASSHRGSGTGELFF
-,TRBV7-2,TRBJ1-6,-,TGTGCCAGCACGAGTGGGGGAGGCAATTCACCCCTCCACTTT,CASTSGGGNSPLHF
-,TRBV13,TRBJ2-5,TRBD2,TGTGCCAGCAGCTCCCCGGGAGGATTGAAGACCCAGTACTTC,CASSSPGGLKTQYF
-,TRBV6-6,TRBJ1-3,TRBD1,TGTGCCAGCAGTCCGCGGACAGGGGAGGGAAACACCATATATTTT,CASSPRTGEGNTIYF
-,TRBV7-2,TRBJ2-3,-,TGTGCCAGCAGCCCCCGAGTTGTGGGGACAGATACGCAGTATTTT,CASSPRVVGTDTQYF
-,TRBV19,TRBJ2-7,TRBD1,TGTGCCAGTAGTATCAGACAGGGGGTCAACGAGCAGTACTTC,CASSIRQGVNEQYF
-,TRBV10-3,TRBJ1-3,-,TGTGCCATCAGTGAGTCATGGGGCATAGGGTCTGGAAACACCATATATTTT,CAISESWGIGSGNTIYF
-,TRBV10-2,TRBJ2-3,TRBD2,TGCGCCAGCAGTATCTCCGGGACTAGCGACGACTTTAGCACAGATACGCAGTATTTT,CASSISGTSDDFSTDTQYF
-,TRBV12-3/TRBV12-4,TRBJ2-1,-,TGTGCCAGCAGTTTAGGCAAGTACAATGAGCAGTTCTTC,CASSLGKYNEQFF